This T cell receptor beta chain was recorded in a study of blood T cell repertoires in COVID-19. Study information: Samples came from the United States, Italy and Spain, spanning acute and convalescent COVID-19.

V was pared by 4 bases and J by 5 bases, with 4 bases of the junction left unmatched. The CDR3 is made up of 13 amino acids. CDR1 is MNHEY and CDR2 is SVGEGT in the germline V gene. As processed by the authors: Estimation of nucleated cell counts was performed using reference gene primer amplification. The repertoire was sequenced with immunoSEQ multiplex PCR; TCRdb's copy has only in-frame clones and lacks some. V and J calls plus clone size are reproduced from that table; the DNA served to infer D and trimming. The table shows 300,000 to 400,000 clones, with more than 70% occurring only once. Seattle's cohort entered during active infection and was followed longitudinally.

The genes are TRBV6-2 or TRBV6-3 and TRBJ2-7; TRBD1 matches 8 bases. The sequence derives from a woman aged 55-69 years with COVID-19, enrolled during active disease. Sequenced input: peripheral blood. This chain's CDR3 is CASSLAGGHEQYF. CDR3 bases: TGTGCCAGCAGTTTGGCAGGGGGCCACGAGCAGTACTTC.